This entry describes one TCR beta chain. For the second PCR, which ran for about 7 to 12 cycles, a sample-barcoded 5' primer and a J-beta primer mix were used. TCRdb re-analysed the 5' RACE reads in MiXCR, keeping a single row per CDR3 protein. In the table there are hundreds of thousands of distinct CDR3 sequences, about 44% of which are singletons. The data originate from a study of blood T cells in healthy people across ages. From germline, CDR1 is LNHNV and CDR2 YYDKDF (reference sequence). The CDR3 covers 17 residues. Between the trimmed V and J ends, which lost 1 base and 0 bases, there was a span of 15 bases.

Sequencing was carried out using blood. The clonotype originates from a man under 40 in good health. The V and J genes are TRBV15 and TRBJ2-5; D gene unclear. This CDR3 is CATSRVEGQPYQETQYF. The CDR3 DNA is TGTGCCACCAGCAGAGTTGAAGGCCAGCCGTACCAAGAGACCCAGTACTTC.